This T cell receptor (beta chain) originates from a study of tumor-infiltrating lymphocytes in primary liver carcinoma. Study-wide background: Surgery removed the patients' primary liver carcinoma.

A primer in the constant region served to generate TCR beta cDNA from 450 to 650 ng of total RNA. Modified slightly, ARM-PCR produced TCR beta libraries over three nested multiplex PCR rounds. Both of the initial two PCR rounds ran for approximately 11 cycles and employed TRBV1-TRBV30 forward primers alongside a C-beta reverse primer. TCRdb re-called the multiplex PCR reads through MiXCR, storing one row per CDR3 protein. The sample records about 300,000 distinct CDR3 sequences, approximately 65% being singletons. For blood RNA, unsorted whole blood served as the source, and germline DNA was extracted too. Those patients suffered from chronic HBV infection and were treatment-naive. Peripheral blood, approximately 4.1 milliliters, was collected prior to surgery. The germline gives CDR1 SGHAT, CDR2 FQDESV (reference sequence). This CDR3 is 14 amino acids long.

The TCR originated in a man aged 40-55 years with primary liver carcinoma and hepatitis B virus infection. This chain connects TRBV11-1 to TRBJ1-2; D not resolved. The sample taken for sequencing was peripheral blood. The DNA for the CDR3 is TGTACCAACAGCAGCGAAGGACCGTGGATGGGCTACACCTTC. It specifies CTNSSEGPWMGYTF.